These 20 T cell receptor beta chains share one sample of origin, sequenced in a study of shared clonotypes between healthy human individuals. Clones were sequenced by immunoSEQ multiplex PCR, and TCRdb holds only the in-frame ones, with some missing. The sample has 2 million to 2.5 million clones; approximately 96% are singletons. Specimen: naive CD4+ T cells sorted from blood. Subset meaning: CD45RA+ positively selected. These receptors came from a man between 18 and 29 years old in good health.

The V and J genes are TRBV10-1 and TRBJ2-2; D possibly corresponds to TRBD1 (6 bases). The CDR3 totals 16 residues. Germline CDR1 and CDR2: WNHNN and SYGVQD (reference sequence). V lost 0 bases and J lost 4, with 12 bases in between. The CDR3, as DNA: TGCGCCAGCAGTGAGTCGAGAGGGGGAAGCACCGGGGAGCTGTTTTTT. Protein sequence: CASSESRGGSTGELFF.

The V call is TRBV2, the J call TRBJ2-7; D is perhaps TRBD2 (5 bases). Germline CDR1 is SNHLY and CDR2 is FYNNEI. V gave up 5 bases and J gave up 0 bases, with 11 bases separating them. The CDR3 totals 14 residues. CDR3 loop: CASSTRTHSYEQYF. In DNA form, the CDR3 reads TGTGCCAGCAGTACTCGGACTCACTCCTACGAGCAGTACTTC.

The genes are TRBV2 and TRBJ2-6, with a tentative D call TRBD1 (5 bases). Per germline, CDR1 SNHLY and CDR2 FYNNEI. The CDR3 extends over 16 amino acids. V lost 8 bases, J lost 4 bases, and 18 bases lay in between. The CDR3 reads CASGQGRAAGANVLTF. CDR3 in DNA: TGTGCCAGCGGCCAGGGTAGGGCTGCCGGGGCCAACGTCCTGACTTTC.

This clone was seen once. V and J are TRBV18 and TRBJ2-5; the D gene is possibly TRBD1 (5 bases). V was pared by 0 bases and J by 2 bases, with 7 bases between. Germline V lookup: CDR1 KGHSH, CDR2 LQKENI. The CDR3 is made up of 14 amino acids. CDR3 in amino acids: CASSPPTEQETQYF. The CDR3, as DNA: TGTGCCAGCTCACCACCGACAGAGCAAGAGACCCAGTACTTC. The whole variable domain, filled in from reference TRBV18 and TRBJ2-5, reads NAGVMQNPRHLVRRRGQEARLRCSPMKGHSHVYWYRQLPEEGLKFMVYLQKENIIDESGMPKERFSAEFPKEGPSILRIQQVVRGDSAAYFCASSPPTEQETQYFGPGTRLLVL.

This chain joins TRBV6-5 and TRBJ1-1; 9 bases align to TRBD1. The V gene's germline CDR1 is MNHEY and CDR2 SVGAGI. This CDR3 contains 15 residues. V lost 0 bases to trimming and J lost 5 bases; unmatched junction nucleotides: 4. Here the CDR3 DNA reads TGTGCCAGCAGTTACTCGGGACAGGGAGAGACTGAAGCTTTCTTT. Amino acids: CASSYSGQGETEAFF.

This chain joins TRBV2 and TRBJ2-7, with D perhaps matching TRBD2 (5 bases). The CDR3 consists of 11 residues. From germline, CDR1 is SNHLY and CDR2 FYNNEI. CDR3 nucleotides: TGTACCTCGGGGAGCTCCTACGAGCAGTACTTC. This codes for CTSGSSYEQYF.

The chain carries TRBV13 and TRBJ2-7; 11 nucleotides match TRBD2. V shed 4 bases and J 3 bases; nucleotides not matched to a gene: 8. Germline V gene sequence: CDR1 PRHDT, CDR2 FYEKMQ (reference sequence). The CDR3 runs to 16 residues. The CDR3 DNA reads TGTGCCAGCAGCTACCCACTAGCGGGAGAGAACTACGAGCAGTACTTC. Translating gives CASSYPLAGENYEQYF.

The J gene is TRBJ2-5, the V gene TRBV29-1, with a possible D match to TRBD1 (5 bases). The better agreement between TRBJ2-7 and the DNA end casts doubt on the J call. The CDR3 sequence is 12 residues long. The germline gives CDR1 SQVTM, CDR2 ANQGSEA. CDR3 region: CSVEAGSYEQYF. DNA for the CDR3: TGCAGCGTTGAAGCAGGGTCGTACGAGCAGTACTTC.

The CDR3 sequence: CASSFAGQGASDIQYF. In DNA form, the CDR3 reads TGTGCCAGCAGTTTTGCGGGACAGGGGGCCTCGGACATTCAGTACTTC. The chain combines TRBV28 with TRBJ2-4, with 12 bases fitting TRBD1. V lost 3 bases to trimming and J lost 8 bases; unmatched junction nucleotides: 8. CDR3 length: 16 residues. Germline V gene lookup returns CDR1 MDHEN and CDR2 SYDVKM.

The chain joins TRBV18 to TRBJ2-5, with D unresolved. Germline V gene sequence: CDR1 KGHSH, CDR2 LQKENI. The CDR3 consists of 13 residues. V lost 5 bases, J lost 1 base, and 8 bases lay in between. The CDR3 sequence is CASSGQFQETQYF. In DNA form, the CDR3 reads TGTGCCAGCTCAGGGCAGTTCCAAGAGACCCAGTACTTC. Based on the CDR3 plus reference TRBV18 and TRBJ2-5, the full variable domain is NAGVMQNPRHLVRRRGQEARLRCSPMKGHSHVYWYRQLPEEGLKFMVYLQKENIIDESGMPKERFSAEFPKEGPSILRIQQVVRGDSAAYFCASSGQFQETQYFGPGTRLLVL.

The chain carries TRBV6-5 and TRBJ2-3; D is possibly TRBD2 (5 bases). This CDR3 spans 14 amino acids. Germline values: CDR1 MNHEY, CDR2 SVGAGI. The V and J ends lost 0 bases and 3 bases respectively, with 7 bases between them. The CDR3, as DNA: TGTGCCAGCAGTTACTCGAGGGTTACAGATACGCAGTATTTT. It codes for CASSYSRVTDTQYF.

This chain uses TRBV6-5 with TRBJ1-6; D gene ambiguous. The V end was cut by 2 bases, the J end by 10 bases, with 15 bases between. The CDR3 sequence is 15 residues long. From germline, CDR1 is MNHEY and CDR2 SVGAGI. CDR3 bases: TGTGCCAGCAGTTACGGAGGATTTAGGGAATCACCCCTCCACTTT. It specifies CASSYGGFRESPLHF.

This sequence joins TRBV6-1 and TRBJ2-3, with 7 positions matching TRBD1. The J segment lost 1 base and the V segment lost 7 bases, leaving 5 bases of the junction unmatched. This CDR3 contains 14 residues. Germline-derived CDR1 and CDR2 are MNHNS and SASEGT. CDR3 nucleotide sequence: TGTGCCAGCATGGTTGACAGGGGCACAGATACGCAGTATTTT. It translates to CASMVDRGTDTQYF.

The rearrangement links TRBV7-2 to TRBJ2-4; unclear D gene. CDR3 length: 15 amino acids. The V end lost 1 base, the J end lost 1 base, and 8 bases lay between the germline ends. Germline CDR1 SGHTA, CDR2 FQGNSA. CDR3 sequence: CASSLGGPAKNIQYF. The DNA for the CDR3 is TGTGCCAGCAGCTTAGGCGGTCCTGCCAAAAACATTCAGTACTTC.

The CDR3 reads CASSFKGMDEKLFF. The CDR3 DNA is TGTGCCAGCAGCTTTAAGGGTATGGATGAAAAACTGTTTTTT. This chain links TRBV5-4 with TRBJ1-4; unclear D gene. CDR1 and CDR2 (germline): SGHNT, YYREEE (reference sequence). This CDR3 is built from 14 residues. The germline V and J ends were trimmed by 2 bases and 6 bases, with 11 bases remaining between them.

The chain recombines TRBV6-5 with TRBJ2-7, with D unresolved. This CDR3 has 14 amino acids. Germline V gene data show CDR1 as MNHEY and CDR2 as SVGAGI. V lost 2 bases and J lost 0, with 8 bases in between. CDR3 in amino acids: CASSYGVTSYEQYF. In DNA, the CDR3 is TGTGCCAGCAGTTACGGGGTAACCTCCTACGAGCAGTACTTC.

V and J are TRBV7-2 and TRBJ2-5; D might be TRBD1 (5 bases). The germline gives CDR1 SGHTA, CDR2 FQGNSA. Trimming shortened V by 5 bases and J by 3 bases, and 13 bases separated the two germline ends. This CDR3 is 14 amino acids long. CDR3 DNA: TGTGCCAGCAGCAAGGACACCTTGAAAGAGACCCAGTACTTC. It translates to CASSKDTLKETQYF. Complete variable domain (other parts from reference TRBV7-2 and TRBJ2-5): GAGVSQSPSNKVTEKGKDVELRCDPISGHTALYWYRQSLGQGLEFLIYFQGNSAPDKSGLPSDRFSAERTGGSVSTLTIQRTQQEDSAVYLCASSKDTLKETQYFGPGTRLLVL.

The chain links TRBV10-3 to TRBJ1-4, with TRBD1 identical over 7 bases. J gave up 7 bases and V 2 bases, and 7 bases lay outside the gene matches. The V gene's germline CDR1 is ENHRY and CDR2 SYGVKD. The CDR3 extends over 15 amino acids. The CDR3 DNA follows: TGTGCCATCAGTGAGGGGACAGTTGGTGGTGAAAAACTGTTTTTT. Translation: CAISEGTVGGEKLFF.

The rearrangement uses TRBV5-6 and TRBJ2-5, with D hard to call. This CDR3 contains 12 residues. The V and J ends lost 3 bases and 6 bases respectively, with 9 bases between them. CDR1 and CDR2 from the germline V gene are SGHDT and YYEEEE. The CDR3 is CASSSVGKTQYF. The CDR3 region has the DNA TGTGCCAGCAGCTCGGTGGGTAAGACCCAGTACTTC.

The rearrangement joins TRBV11-1 to TRBJ2-7; unclear D gene. The CDR3 length is 15 residues. Trimming took 5 bases from V and 5 from J, leaving 19 bases between them. Germline CDR1 is SGHAT and CDR2 is FQDESV (reference sequence). CDR3 in amino acids: CASSLVRNAPHEQYF. The CDR3 DNA reads TGTGCCAGCAGCCTGGTTCGGAACGCTCCCCACGAGCAGTACTTC. Supplemented by reference TRBV11-1 and TRBJ2-7, the full variable domain reads EAEVAQSPRYKITEKSQAVAFWCDPISGHATLYWYRQILGQGPELLVQFQDESVVDDSQLPKDRFSAERLKGVDSTLKIQPAELGDSAMYLCASSLVRNAPHEQYFGPGTRLTVT.